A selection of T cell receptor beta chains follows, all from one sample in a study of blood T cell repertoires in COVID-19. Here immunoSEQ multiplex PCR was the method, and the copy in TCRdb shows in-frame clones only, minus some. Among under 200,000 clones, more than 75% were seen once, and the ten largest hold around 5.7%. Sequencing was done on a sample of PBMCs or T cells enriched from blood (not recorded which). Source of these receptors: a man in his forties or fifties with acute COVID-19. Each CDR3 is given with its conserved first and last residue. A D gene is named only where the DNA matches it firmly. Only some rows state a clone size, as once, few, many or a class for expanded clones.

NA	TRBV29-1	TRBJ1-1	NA	TGCAGCGCCCGGCCGGCACAGGGTGGGACTGAAGCTTTCTTT	CSARPAQGGTEAFF
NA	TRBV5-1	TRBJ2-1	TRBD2	TGCGCCAGCAGCTGGAGTTTAACGGGAGGCCTCAAAGGGAATGAGCAGTTCTTC	CASSWSLTGGLKGNEQFF
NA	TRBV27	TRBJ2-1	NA	TGTGCCAGCAGAACACAGAGCTCCTACAATGAGCAGTTCTTC	CASRTQSSYNEQFF
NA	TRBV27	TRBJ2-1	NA	TGTGCCAGCCGACCGACTACCTACAATGAGCAGTTCTTC	CASRPTTYNEQFF
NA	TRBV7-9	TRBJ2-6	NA	TGTGCCAGCAGCTTAGATTCCGGGACTGGGGCCAACGTCCTGACTTTC	CASSLDSGTGANVLTF
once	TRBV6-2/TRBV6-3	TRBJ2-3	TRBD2	TGTGCCAGCAGCCAACAACCGACTAGCGGGAGAGTTACGCAGTATTTT	CASSQQPTSGRVTQYF
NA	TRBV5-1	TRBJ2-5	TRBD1	TGCGCCAGCAGCTTGGGCCCGGGACAGGGGGAACGAGAGACCCAGTACTTC	CASSLGPGQGERETQYF
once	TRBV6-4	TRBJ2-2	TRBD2	TGTGCCAGCCAGAAGACTAGCGAAAACACCGGGGAGCTGTTTTTT	CASQKTSENTGELFF
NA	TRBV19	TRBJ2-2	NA	TGTGCCAGTAGTCCAGGACAATCGCCCTCGAACACCGGGGAGCTGTTTTTT	CASSPGQSPSNTGELFF
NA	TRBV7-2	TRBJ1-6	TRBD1	TGTGCCAGCAGCTTCCGGGACAGGGCCGGTTCACCCCTCCACTTT	CASSFRDRAGSPLHF
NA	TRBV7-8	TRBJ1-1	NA	TGTGCCAGCAGCTTATATCGCAGGGAAGCTTTCTTT	CASSLYRREAFF
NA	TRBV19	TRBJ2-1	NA	TGTGCCAGTAGTATTAGCCGTGAGCAGTTCTTC	CASSISREQFF
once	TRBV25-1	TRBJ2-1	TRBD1	TGTGCCAGCAGTGTACAGGGGCGAACGTACAATGAGCAGTTCTTC	CASSVQGRTYNEQFF
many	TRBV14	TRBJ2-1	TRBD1	TGTGCCAGCAGACGACAGGGTAGCTCCTACAATGAGCAGTTCTTC	CASRRQGSSYNEQFF
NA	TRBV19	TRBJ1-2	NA	TGTGCCAGTAGTATAGATCTATCGGCAGGGGTCGGCTACACCTTC	CASSIDLSAGVGYTF
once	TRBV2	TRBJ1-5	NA	TGTGCCAGCAGTCCTACAGGTAGCAATCAGCCCCAGCATTTT	CASSPTGSNQPQHF
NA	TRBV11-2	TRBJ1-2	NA	TGTGCCAGCAGCTCCCCCCCGGTCGTGGTAACCTTC	CASSSPPVVVTF
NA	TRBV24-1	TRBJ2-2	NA	TGTGCCACCAGTGACTTACCGGGAGCCGAAAGGATACGTAGCGGGGAGCTGTTTTTT	CATSDLPGAERIRSGELFF
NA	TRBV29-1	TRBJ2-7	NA	TGCAGCGTGGCCAGTTCACGCGGTACCTACGAGCAGTACTTC	CSVASSRGTYEQYF
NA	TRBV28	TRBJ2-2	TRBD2	TGTGCCAGCAGTTTGGGCGGGAGGGCAAGAACCGGGGAGCTGTTTTTT	CASSLGGRARTGELFF
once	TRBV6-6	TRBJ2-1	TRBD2	TGTGCCAGCAGCAACCCCTTACTAGCGGGAGGGCCGGGCTCCTACAATGAGCAGTTCTTC	CASSNPLLAGGPGSYNEQFF
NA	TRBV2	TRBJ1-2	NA	TGTGCCAGCACCCCTAGTTTAGGTGGCTACACCTTC	CASTPSLGGYTF
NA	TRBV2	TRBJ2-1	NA	TGTGCCAGCACCCCTCTAGGAGAATCCTACAATGAGCAGTTCTTC	CASTPLGESYNEQFF
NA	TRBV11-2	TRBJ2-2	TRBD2	TGTGCCAGCAGCTTAGTCCGCGGGAGGGCCGGGGAGCTGTTTTTT	CASSLVRGRAGELFF
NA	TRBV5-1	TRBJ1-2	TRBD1	TGCGCCAGCAGCTTGGCCGGGACAGGGTCCTATGGCTACACCTTC	CASSLAGTGSYGYTF
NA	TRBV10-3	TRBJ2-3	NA	TGTGCCATCAGCATAGAAATCACAGATACGCAGTATTTT	CAISIEITDTQYF
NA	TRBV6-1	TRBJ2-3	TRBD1	TGTGCCAGCAGTGATGGACAGGGCAAGGCAGATACGCAGTATTTT	CASSDGQGKADTQYF
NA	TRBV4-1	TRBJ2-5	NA	TGCGCCAGCAGCCAAGTAGACTCCCAAGAGACCCAGTACTTC	CASSQVDSQETQYF
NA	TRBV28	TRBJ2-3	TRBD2	TGTGCCAGCGGCAAAGGGACTAGCGGGAGGGCCGTGACAGATACGCAGTATTTT	CASGKGTSGRAVTDTQYF
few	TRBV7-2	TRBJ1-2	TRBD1	TGTGCCAGCAGCCCTATCGGACAGGGTGACTATGGCTACACCTTC	CASSPIGQGDYGYTF
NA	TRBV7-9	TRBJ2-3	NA	TGTGCCAGCAGCTTAGCAGGGGCAGGAGATACGCAGTATTTT	CASSLAGAGDTQYF
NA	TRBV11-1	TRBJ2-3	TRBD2	TGTGCCAGCAGCTTAGGAGCGGGAGATTTTGCAGATACGCAGTATTTT	CASSLGAGDFADTQYF
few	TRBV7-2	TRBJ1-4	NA	TGTGCCAGCAGCTACAGAAATAATGAAAAACTGTTTTTT	CASSYRNNEKLFF